This is a list of T cell receptor beta chains from one sample in a study of blood T cell repertoires in COVID-19. Assay used: immunoSEQ multiplex PCR; TCRdb lists only in-frame clones, some missing. This table holds about 120,000 clones, roughly 80% found once. Sequenced input: peripheral blood. Receptors were obtained from a woman between 35 and 50 years old with acute or convalescent COVID-19. CDR3s include the opening cysteine and the closing phenylalanine or tryptophan. A D gene is named only where the DNA matches it firmly. The listing skips clone size in some rows; elsewhere it reads once, few, many or a size class.

v_call	cdr3_length	d_call	j_call	clone_size	cdr3_aa	cdr3_nt
TRBV18	15	.	TRBJ2-6	.	CASSPQGSGANVLTF	TGTGCCAGCTCACCACAGGGGTCTGGGGCCAACGTCCTGACTTTC
TRBV7-9	15	TRBD1	TRBJ1-2	.	CASSLGQDPSYGYTF	TGTGCCAGCAGCCTGGGACAGGACCCTTCCTATGGCTACACCTTC
TRBV3-1/TRBV3-2	15	TRBD2	TRBJ2-1	.	CASSLRGGSYNEQFF	TGTGCCAGCAGCCTCCGGGGGGGCTCCTACAATGAGCAGTTCTTC
TRBV21-1	14	.	TRBJ1-1	.	CASSKDLVNTEAFF	TGTGCCAGCAGCAAAGACCTAGTCAACACTGAAGCTTTCTTT
TRBV7-2	13	.	TRBJ2-5	.	CASSQQGTETQYF	TGTGCCAGCAGCCAACAGGGTACAGAGACCCAGTACTTC
TRBV29-1	13	TRBD2	TRBJ2-3	.	CSVVGGATDTQYF	TGCAGCGTTGTCGGGGGGGCCACAGATACGCAGTATTTT
TRBV6-6	14	TRBD1	TRBJ1-3	.	CASSYLTGGNTIYF	TGTGCCAGCAGTTACTTGACAGGGGGAAACACCATATATTTT
TRBV13	14	.	TRBJ1-3	.	CASSPWLLSRLIYF	TGTGCCAGCAGCCCCTGGCTATTATCCCGACTCATATATTTT
TRBV7-3	13	.	TRBJ1-4	.	CASSLTEGEKLFF	TGTGCCAGCAGCTTAACGGAGGGGGAAAAACTGTTTTTT
TRBV24-1	14	.	TRBJ2-1	.	CATSDPTGNNEQFF	TGTGCCACCAGTGATCCCACAGGAAACAATGAGCAGTTCTTC
TRBV2	13	TRBD1	TRBJ1-4	few	CASSTQGAPKLFF	TGTGCCAGCAGTACACAGGGGGCTCCGAAACTGTTTTTT
TRBV6-5	14	.	TRBJ1-5	.	CASGGADSNQPQHF	TGTGCCAGCGGAGGGGCAGATAGCAATCAGCCCCAGCATTTT
TRBV2	13	.	TRBJ1-2	.	CASSEAALVLHTF	TGTGCCAGCAGTGAAGCGGCCCTTGTTTTGCACACCTTC
TRBV18	16	TRBD1	TRBJ1-2	.	CASSQKTGVPYYGYTF	TGTGCCAGCTCGCAAAAGACAGGGGTCCCTTACTATGGCTACACCTTC
TRBV3-1/TRBV3-2	16	.	TRBJ1-2	.	CASTLLNAGDSYGYTF	TGTGCCAGCACCCTCCTAAATGCGGGTGACTCCTATGGCTACACCTTC
TRBV7-9	13	.	TRBJ2-1	.	CASSLDHLNEQFF	TGTGCCAGCAGCTTAGACCATCTAAATGAGCAGTTCTTC
TRBV6-1	15	.	TRBJ1-6	.	CASSELPNINSPLHF	TGTGCCAGCAGTGAATTACCGAACATAAATTCACCCCTCCACTTT
TRBV5-1	16	TRBD1	TRBJ1-1	once	CASSPGTGAGSTEAFF	TGCGCCAGCAGCCCTGGGACAGGGGCCGGAAGCACTGAAGCTTTCTTT
TRBV5-4	15	TRBD1	TRBJ2-7	.	CASSLSGTGGSEQYF	TGTGCCAGCAGCTTGTCTGGGACAGGGGGCAGCGAGCAGTACTTC
TRBV7-2	14	.	TRBJ1-2	.	CASSLATGREGYTF	TGTGCCAGCAGCTTAGCGACGGGCCGGGAAGGCTACACCTTC
TRBV2	12	.	TRBJ2-1	.	CASSGGAVVQFF	TGTGCCAGCAGTGGGGGAGCCGTCGTACAGTTCTTC
TRBV11-3	14	.	TRBJ2-3	.	CASSATGYTDTQYF	TGTGCCAGCAGCGCCACAGGGTACACAGATACGCAGTATTTT
TRBV4-3	17	TRBD2	TRBJ2-3	.	CASSQRVAGTVTDTQYF	TGCGCCAGCAGCCAAAGGGTAGCGGGCACAGTGACAGATACGCAGTATTTT
TRBV11-2	13	.	TRBJ2-1	.	CASSPMVVNEQFF	TGTGCCAGCAGCCCTATGGTGGTAAATGAGCAGTTCTTC
TRBV9	16	.	TRBJ2-4	.	CASSPWAGAAKNIQYF	TGTGCCAGCAGCCCCTGGGCAGGGGCGGCCAAAAACATTCAGTACTTC
TRBV2	15	TRBD2	TRBJ2-3	.	CASSVWGTTTDTQYF	TGTGCCAGCAGTGTTTGGGGGACTACCACAGATACGCAGTATTTT
TRBV18	16	.	TRBJ1-2	.	CASSPIREVQGHGYTF	TGTGCCAGCTCACCAATCCGGGAGGTACAGGGACATGGCTACACCTTC
TRBV3-1/TRBV3-2	13	.	TRBJ2-3	.	CASSQGGKDTQYF	TGTGCCAGCAGCCAAGGAGGAAAAGATACGCAGTATTTT
TRBV7-8	12	.	TRBJ2-5	once	CASSFRGETQYF	TGTGCCAGCAGCTTCAGGGGAGAGACCCAGTACTTC
TRBV6-5	15	.	TRBJ1-2	.	CASSYKQAINYGYTF	TGTGCCAGCAGTTACAAACAGGCTATTAACTATGGCTACACCTTC
TRBV27	14	TRBD1	TRBJ1-6	.	CASSQGQKNSPLHF	TGTGCCAGCAGTCAGGGACAGAAAAATTCACCCCTCCACTTT
TRBV15	18	TRBD2	TRBJ2-3	.	CATSRVKVVAGVGDTQYF	TGTGCCACCAGCAGAGTGAAGGTTGTAGCGGGGGTTGGAGATACGCAGTATTTT
TRBV18	12	.	TRBJ1-2	few	CASSLENYGYTF	TGTGCCAGCTCACTGGAGAACTATGGCTACACCTTC